The clone carrying this TCR beta chain was detected only once. Its target is unknown. Time point described: cycle 4 day 1 (C4D1), after 6 weeks of nivolumab. Brentuximab vedotin exposure varied, and every patient relapsed after autologous stem cell transplantation. This specimen comes from a study of PD-1 blockade in classical Hodgkin lymphoma. Notes on the study in general: A significant rise in TCR diversity by C4D1 was seen for CD4+ but not CD8+ cells.

Generated by immunoSEQ multiplex PCR, the TCRdb table keeps only in-frame clones and is missing some. The sample records about 31,000 clones, over 75% being singletons. Germline lookup yields CDR1 MDHEN and CDR2 SYDVKM. The J segment lost 7 bases and the V segment lost 8 bases, leaving 18 bases of the junction unmatched. This CDR3 has 16 amino acids. The chain uses TRBV28 and TRBJ2-7; 9 bases fit TRBD2. Sample: peripheral blood mononuclear cells (PBMCs), taken before the fourth cycle of nivolumab. The source is a human donor with classical Hodgkin lymphoma. The CDR3 here is CASRPPGSGSHWEQYF. The CDR3 DNA is TGTGCCAGCCGACCCCCGGGTAGCGGGAGCCATTGGGAGCAGTACTTC.